Reported below is one T cell receptor beta chain. The sample originates from a study of blood T cell repertoires in COVID-19. Trimming stripped 5 bases from V and 5 bases from J, with 17 bases between. The CDR3 is made up of 15 amino acids. Per germline, CDR1 MNHEY and CDR2 SMNVEV (reference sequence). Assay used: immunoSEQ multiplex PCR; TCRdb lists only in-frame clones, some missing. Here the sample spans roughly 120,000 clones, approximately 87% being singletons. Sequencing was carried out using peripheral blood. The rearrangement joins TRBV27 to TRBJ2-3; a weak D match, TRBD2 (6 bases). The receptor was derived from a young man with acute or convalescent COVID-19. The CDR3 nucleotides are TGTGCCAGCAGTCCGGGACTCCACCAAGGAGATACGCAGTATTTT. Translated: CASSPGLHQGDTQYF.